The clone carrying this T cell receptor (beta chain) was counted many times. What it binds is unknown. This specimen belongs to a study of regulatory T cells in long-lasting Graves disease. Study-wide context: Prior antithyroid drug treatment in newly diagnosed Graves' patients lasted under 3 months. General study findings and limits: Relative to newly diagnosed Graves' patients, persistent ones had lower TCR diversity. Patients with persistent disease showed a bias toward TRBV28, TRBJ1-2 and TRBJ2-5.

Noted time point: newly diagnosed GD, antithyroid drugs for less than 3 months. The TCR library was made from RNA that had been extracted from PBMCs in TRIzol. Arm-PCR with iRepertoire HTBI primers amplified the CDR3 regions for these TCR beta libraries. TCRdb fed the multiplex PCR reads into MiXCR, producing one record per CDR3 protein. The table records approximately 310,000 distinct CDR3 sequences, under 20% of them present only once. The CDR3 is made up of 16 amino acids. Germline assignment: CDR1 MNHEY and CDR2 SMNVEV (reference sequence). Losses at the gene ends were 0 bases for V and 4 bases for J; bases not matched to a gene: 6.

Sequences were derived from peripheral blood mononuclear cells (PBMCs), sampled at new diagnosis, from a patient treated with antithyroid drugs. The receptor comes from a female donor with Graves disease. The gene calls are TRBV27 and TRBJ2-7, with TRBD1 matching 10 bases. The CDR3 coding sequence is TGTGCCAGCAGTTTATCGGTAGGGGACAGGGGATACGAGCAGTACTTC. Translation: CASSLSVGDRGYEQYF.